Following are 30 T cell receptor beta chains from one sample sequenced in a study of blood T cells in healthy people across ages. Together with a sample-barcoded 5' primer, a J-beta primer mix was included in a second PCR lasting roughly 6 to 12 cycles. A single record per CDR3 protein comes from TCRdb applying MiXCR to the 5' RACE reads. The sample holds some 1.7 million distinct CDR3 sequences, 28% seen once. Sequencing was done on a sample of blood. Receptors originate from a woman aged 25 to 39 in good health.

This clonotype has just a few counts. The rearrangement uses TRBV7-4 and TRBJ1-1; D possibly corresponds to TRBD1 (6 bases). Germline CDR1 SGHVT, CDR2 SQSDAQ. The CDR3 has 18 residues. V lost 5 bases and J 0 bases, leaving 22 bases between the germline ends. The CDR3 sequence: CASSPKIPQGAVNTEAFF. The CDR3 region has the DNA TGTGCCAGCAGCCCAAAGATCCCACAGGGAGCGGTGAACACTGAAGCTTTCTTT.

The V gene is TRBV20-1, the J gene TRBJ1-4, with unresolved D. V was cut by 6 bases and J by 12 bases, with 14 bases left in between. Germline lookup yields CDR1 DFQATT and CDR2 SNEGSKA (reference sequence). This CDR3 spans 11 amino acids. This CDR3 is CSARRASQLFF. The CDR3 nucleotides are TGCAGTGCGCGCCGGGCGTCCCAACTGTTTTTT.

This clonotype was picked up a small number of times. The chain uses TRBV6-5 and TRBJ1-1; weak D call: TRBD1 (6 bases). This CDR3 region has 13 residues. Germline V gene sequence: CDR1 MNHEY, CDR2 SVGAGI. The ends were cut back, 8 bases at V and 5 bases at J, with 15 bases in the middle. The CDR3 region has the DNA TGTGCCAGCGGGATACAGGGTTATACTGAAGCTTTCTTT. This codes for CASGIQGYTEAFF.

This sequence joins TRBV6-5 and TRBJ1-1; D not resolved. The CDR3 is 14 amino acids. Trimming removed 6 bases from V and 2 bases from J, with 13 bases in between. Per the germline V gene, CDR1 is MNHEY and CDR2 is SVGAGI. The CDR3 nucleotides are TGTGCCAGCAGACGCCCGACCGGAAACACTGAAGCTTTCTTT. Translated, it gives CASRRPTGNTEAFF.

This clonotype was counted a few times. The rearrangement uses TRBV5-1 and TRBJ2-1, with D maybe TRBD2 (6 bases). Per germline, CDR1 SGHRS and CDR2 YFSETQ. This CDR3 has 16 residues. V gave up 4 bases and J gave up 3 bases, with 17 bases separating them. Here the CDR3 reads CASSIPTGRFYNEQFF. DNA of the CDR3: TGCGCCAGCAGCATACCTACCGGGAGATTCTACAATGAGCAGTTCTTC.

This clonotype was counted a few times. The junction and the germline gene differ at one end; a read error may be behind it. The chain couples TRBV20-1 to TRBJ1-1, with TRBD1 as a possible D gene (6 bases). CDR1 is DFQATT and CDR2 is SNEGSKA in the germline V gene (reference sequence). The length of the CDR3 is 12 residues. Written as DNA, the CDR3 is TGCAGTGCTAGGCAGGGGAACACTGAAACTTTCTTT. Protein sequence: CSARQGNTETFF.

V and J are TRBV7-9 and TRBJ1-1; D ambiguous. Trimming removed 1 base at V and 7 bases at J, with 7 bases between. The CDR3 length is 12 residues. The V gene's germline CDR1 is SEHNR and CDR2 FQNEAQ (reference sequence). The CDR3 loop reads CASSLGVDEAFF. CDR3 bases: TGTGCCAGCAGCTTAGGGGTTGATGAAGCTTTCTTT.

This chain connects TRBV6-5 to TRBJ2-7, with 16 bases lining up with TRBD2. Germline trimming cut 8 bases from V and 5 bases from J; bases unmatched to any gene: 15. Germline V gives CDR1 MNHEY, CDR2 SVGAGI. This CDR3 has 18 amino acids. CDR3 amino acids: CASRSLGLAGGASHEQYF. Here the CDR3 DNA reads TGTGCCAGCCGGTCATTGGGACTAGCGGGAGGGGCATCCCACGAGCAGTACTTC.

The chain is built from TRBV7-6 and TRBJ2-5; maybe TRBD1 (6 bases). From germline, CDR1 is SGHVS and CDR2 FNYEAQ. This CDR3 is 15 amino acids long. V lost 1 base and J 2 bases, leaving 11 bases between the germline ends. CDR3 loop: CASSLEWGLQETQYF. The CDR3 DNA is TGTGCCAGCAGCTTAGAATGGGGGCTGCAAGAGACCCAGTACTTC.

This rearrangement joins TRBV30 to TRBJ2-2; 8 bases map to TRBD1. V trimming: 6 bases; J trimming: 1 base; junction bases outside the gene matches: 7. Germline V gene lookup returns CDR1 GTSNPN and CDR2 SVGIG (reference sequence). This CDR3 contains 15 residues. The CDR3 protein is CACRTGLKNTGELFF. The CDR3 DNA is TGTGCCTGCCGGACAGGGCTTAAGAACACCGGGGAGCTGTTTTTT. Together with reference TRBV30 and TRBJ2-2, the CDR3 gives the full variable domain: SQTIHQWPATLVQPVGSPLSLECTVEGTSNPNLYWYRQAAGRGLQLLFYSVGIGQISSEVPQNLSASRPQDRQFILSSKKLLLSDSGFYLCACRTGLKNTGELFFGEGSRLTVL.

This clonotype was recorded a few times. The genes are TRBV6-5 and TRBJ1-1; a weak D match, TRBD1 (6 bases). The length of the CDR3 is 14 residues. Germline loops: CDR1 MNHEY, CDR2 SVGAGI. Trimming took 6 bases from V and 0 from J, leaving 11 bases between them. DNA for the CDR3: TGTGCCAGCAGCCCAGGGGTGGTGAACACTGAAGCTTTCTTT. It specifies CASSPGVVNTEAFF.

The V gene is TRBV11-3, the J gene TRBJ2-5; D gene ambiguous. The J call is doubtful: the DNA matches TRBJ2-1 better. This CDR3 comprises 14 residues. Germline V CDR1 and CDR2: SGHNT, YENEEA. The CDR3: CASSLGGSEETQFF. For the CDR3, the DNA is TGTGCCAGCAGCTTAGGAGGCAGCGAAGAGACCCAGTTCTTC.

The chain combines TRBV5-1 with TRBJ1-2; no clear D gene. From germline, CDR1 is SGHRS and CDR2 YFSETQ. V was cut by 3 bases and J by 8 bases, with 23 bases left in between. This CDR3 comprises 16 residues. CDR3 protein: CASSSFKGMGSDGYTF. The CDR3 nucleotides read TGCGCCAGCAGCTCATTTAAGGGAATGGGGTCTGACGGCTACACCTTC.

A few counts support this clonotype. The rearrangement joins TRBV7-2 to TRBJ1-2; D may be TRBD1 (5 bases). This CDR3 is 14 amino acids long. Per the germline V gene, CDR1 is SGHTA and CDR2 is FQGNSA. V shed 0 bases and J shed 8 bases, with 13 bases lying between them. In DNA form, the CDR3 reads TGTGCCAGCAGCTTAGCGGGGGACCTGAGGGGCTACACCTTC. It is translated as CASSLAGDLRGYTF.

The table lists this clonotype with many counts. The chain couples TRBV7-6 to TRBJ2-1; D is perhaps TRBD1 (5 bases). Per germline, CDR1 SGHVS and CDR2 FNYEAQ. V lost 5 bases and J 2 bases, leaving 10 bases between the germline ends. The CDR3 is 14 residues long. In nucleotides, the CDR3 is TGTGCCAGCAGCCGTGCAGGGCCCTACAATGAGCAGTTCTTC. Translation: CASSRAGPYNEQFF.

This clonotype has only a few counts. The chain has TRBV3-1 and TRBJ2-1, with 11 bases identical to TRBD2. The V gene's germline CDR1 is LGHDT and CDR2 YNNKEL (reference sequence). This CDR3 has 17 residues. The V and J ends lost 3 bases and 9 bases, in that order; junction bases with no gene match: 13. The CDR3 sequence: CASSHPVDSGRAGEQFF. For the CDR3, the DNA is TGTGCCAGCAGCCACCCGGTGGATAGCGGGAGGGCAGGTGAGCAGTTCTTC.

The V call is TRBV20-1, the J call TRBJ1-2, with D uncertain. The CDR3 covers 14 residues. The germline V and J ends were trimmed by 1 base and 3 bases, with 12 bases remaining between them. Germline V gene lookup returns CDR1 DFQATT and CDR2 SNEGSKA (reference sequence). CDR3 amino acids: CSARAGTVDYGYTF. In nucleotides, the CDR3 is TGCAGTGCTAGAGCAGGCACAGTGGACTATGGCTACACCTTC.

Points on this clonotype: One end of the junction does not line up with germline, which may come from a read error. The chain's CDR3 is CAGSQGLGHTQYF. DNA for the CDR3: TGTGCCGGCAGCCAAGGTCTCGGCCATACGCAGTATTTT. The V and J genes are TRBV3-1 and TRBJ2-3; D gene ambiguous. Germline V gives CDR1 LGHDT, CDR2 YNNKEL (reference sequence). The CDR3 sequence is 13 residues long.

As to this clonotype: One end of the junction does not line up with germline, which may come from a read error. The V and J genes are TRBV20-1 and TRBJ2-3; TRBD2 aligns across 10 bases. Germline lookup yields CDR1 DFQATT and CDR2 SNEGSKA (reference sequence). The CDR3 runs 14 residues. This CDR3 reads CSAPPAGGPDTKYF. CDR3 nucleotides: TGCAGTGCCCCCCCAGCGGGAGGGCCGGATACGAAGTATTTT.

Note on this clonotype: One end of the junction is discordant with germline, which a read error may explain. This chain links TRBV7-6 with TRBJ2-5; TRBD2 might be the D (7 bases). CDR3 length equals 17 residues. Germline CDR1 reads SGHVS; CDR2 reads FNYEAQ. The CDR3 DNA reads as TGTGCCGGCAGCCCACGCGAAGGGGGAGGGGGTCAAGAGACCCAGTACTTC. This gives the protein CAGSPREGGGGQETQYF.

V usage is TRBV2 and J usage is TRBJ2-7; weak D call: TRBD1 (5 bases). The germline gives CDR1 SNHLY, CDR2 FYNNEI. The CDR3 is 15 amino acids. Trimming shortened V by 5 bases and J by 3 bases, and 17 bases separated the two germline ends. CDR3: CASSKHPVDSYEQYF. The CDR3, as DNA: TGTGCCAGCAGTAAACACCCGGTCGACAGCTACGAGCAGTACTTC.

This clonotype was seen ten or more times. This sequence joins TRBV12-3 or TRBV12-4 and TRBJ2-5; D may correspond to TRBD1 or TRBD2 (6 bases each). V gave up 3 bases and J gave up 4 bases, with 15 bases separating them. This CDR3 is built from 15 residues. The CDR3 coding sequence is TGTGCCAGCAGTTTGGAGGGAAGAGGGGGAGAGACCCAGTACTTC. Protein product: CASSLEGRGGETQYF.

The DNA of the CDR3 is TGCGCCAGCAGGTGGGGGACAGGGGCGGATCAGCCCCAGCATTTT. Residues: CASRWGTGADQPQHF. V and J are TRBV5-1 and TRBJ1-5; 10 positions match TRBD1. The CDR3 has 15 residues. Germline-derived CDR1 and CDR2 are SGHRS and YFSETQ. After removal of 5 bases from V and 5 bases from J, the junction contained 7 bases not matched to a gene.

The rearrangement uses TRBV28 and TRBJ1-4; D remains ambiguous. The CDR3 sequence is 15 residues long. CDR1 is MDHEN and CDR2 is SYDVKM in the germline V gene. The V end lost 8 bases, the J end lost 2 bases, and 15 bases lay between the germline ends. CDR3 protein: CASFSEAGTNEKLFF. The CDR3 DNA sequence: TGTGCCAGCTTCTCTGAGGCGGGGACTAATGAAAAACTGTTTTTT.

This clonotype appeared many times. The chain employs TRBV29-1 and TRBJ2-7; 9 bases agree with TRBD1. The length of the CDR3 is 14 residues. CDR1 is SQVTM and CDR2 is ANQGSEA in the germline V gene. Losses at the gene ends were 6 bases for V and 7 bases for J; bases not matched to a gene: 13. The CDR3 region has the DNA TGCAGCGTCTCCGAGGGACAGGGAAGAAGAGAGCAGTACTTC. It translates to CSVSEGQGRREQYF.

Notes on this clonotype: This may come from a read error, since a much larger clone is one base off. The chain combines TRBV29-1 with TRBJ2-1; TRBD1 matches at 12 bases. This CDR3 is built from 14 residues. Germline lookup yields CDR1 SQVTM and CDR2 ANQGSEA. In nucleotides, the CDR3 is TGCAGCGTTGACCCCGGGACAGGGGGCAATGAGCTGTTCTTC. The encoded protein is CSVDPGTGGNELFF.

The gene calls are TRBV9 and TRBJ2-7, with D unclear. In germline, CDR1 is SGDLS, CDR2 YYNGEE. CDR3 length: 15 residues. Trimming shortened V by 0 bases and J by 0 bases, and 10 bases separated the two germline ends. CDR3 sequence (DNA): TGTGCCAGCAGCGTAGCTCCAGGAAGCTCCTACGAGCAGTACTTC. Protein sequence: CASSVAPGSSYEQYF.

This clonotype appeared many times. The genes are TRBV5-1 and TRBJ2-1, with D possibly being TRBD2 (6 bases). Trimming took off 4 bases at V and 9 bases at J, with 20 bases between the two ends. Germline CDR1 reads SGHRS; CDR2 reads YFSETQ. The CDR3 loop spans 15 amino acids. In DNA, the CDR3 is TGCGCCAGCAGCCCTGAAGGGAGGACAATCCGTGAGCAGTTCTTC. It translates to CASSPEGRTIREQFF.

The chain couples TRBV29-1 to TRBJ1-2, with 8 bases aligning to TRBD1. This CDR3 contains 12 residues. Germline V gene sequence: CDR1 SQVTM, CDR2 ANQGSEA. The ends lost 7 bases at V and 3 bases at J; junction bases unmatched: 4. CDR3 sequence reads: CSAGDRYYGYTF. The CDR3 DNA follows: TGCAGCGCTGGGGACAGGTACTATGGCTACACCTTC.

This clonotype was detected only a few times. The rearrangement links TRBV5-1 to TRBJ2-3; 12 bases are a match to TRBD2. CDR3 length: 16 amino acids. Germline assignment: CDR1 SGHRS and CDR2 YFSETQ. V lost 4 bases and J lost 7; bases outside the gene matches: 10. As DNA, the CDR3 is TGCGCCAGCAGCGCTACTAGCGGGGGGTCCATAAATACGCAGTATTTT. It specifies CASSATSGGSINTQYF.